The T cell receptor beta chain described here comes from a study of vaccination and CD4 T cells after COVID-19. In the case of this clonotype: The antigen is undetermined.

The Oncomine TCR Beta short-read assay generated sequence data from the DNA of cultured CD4+ T cells. It was cultured CD4+ T cells from which genomic DNA was extracted. TCRdb re-derived calls from the PCR reads in MiXCR, one entry per CDR3 protein. The data contain tens of thousands of distinct CDR3 sequences, approximately 28% of them seen just once; the ten biggest clones take up 7% to 7.5%. The CDR3 consists of 12 residues. The germline V gene has CDR1 MGHRA and CDR2 YSYEKL. V was pared by 4 bases and J by 8 bases, with 11 bases between. Described time point: late sampling 161 to 241 days after vaccination in a few convalescent patients. The treatment was: roughly 10-day PBMC culture with coronavirus spike peptide pools or control peptides (ViraFEST assay). Following expansion of antigen-specific T cells with peptide pools, ViraFEST then sequenced TCRs. US Alpha, Beta and Delta variants postdated the positive PCR dates, which ran from March to December 2020. Isolation of CD4+ T cells by negative selection took place after more than 9 days of culture.

This specimen consisted of CD4+ T cells from blood, cultured in vitro, obtained about 7 months after SARS-CoV-2 vaccination. The chain carries TRBV4-1 and TRBJ1-2; D might be TRBD1 (5 bases). This clonotype originated in a human donor who had recovered from COVID-19. CDR3 loop: CASSRPGQGYTF. The CDR3, as DNA: TGCGCCAGCAGCCGTCCGGGGCAGGGCTACACCTTC.